This TCR beta chain was observed in a study of identical twins. Study-level results: In monozygotic twins, models underestimated the sharing of out-of-frame TCR alpha.

A note on this clonotype: Its antigen is still unknown.

Template switching supplied a universal primer site; unique molecular identifiers were carried on the cDNA. TCRdb re-called the 5' RACE reads through MiXCR, storing one row per CDR3 protein. The sample shows about 490,000 distinct CDR3 sequences, around 15% of them seen only once. The same data also contributed to another study, on yellow fever vaccine responses in identical twins. This second report adds: The authors reported partly convergent, partly personalized vaccine responses in identical twins.

This receptor was taken from a woman between 18 and 30 years old in good health. Sequenced: CD4+ T cells sorted from blood.

The CDR3 is CASSDLPGEVKYF. In DNA, the CDR3 is TGTGCCAGCAGCGATCTTCCAGGGGAGGTAAAGTACTTC. The rearrangement uses TRBV7-3 and TRBJ2-7, with D tentatively TRBD1 or TRBD2 (6 bases each). V lost 5 bases and J 11 bases, leaving 19 bases between the germline ends. CDR1 SGHTA and CDR2 FQGTGA come from the germline V gene. This CDR3 contains 13 residues.